The 24 T cell receptor beta chains below come from one sample, sequenced in a study of blood T cell repertoires in COVID-19. Clones were read by immunoSEQ multiplex PCR, and TCRdb kept only the in-frame ones, dropping some. In the table there are about 15,000 clones, just under 90% of which are singletons. Input material: peripheral blood. These receptors were collected from a human donor in a cohort sampled during active COVID-19.

The chain recombines TRBV5-1 with TRBJ1-3, with D uncertain. The CDR3 length is 15 residues. In germline, CDR1 is SGHRS, CDR2 YFSETQ. Trimming pared 1 base from V and 2 bases from J, leaving 10 bases between. The CDR3 loop is CASSLPRSPGNTIYF. The CDR3, as DNA: TGCGCCAGCAGCTTGCCCAGAAGTCCTGGAAACACCATATATTTT. The full variable domain, its missing parts supplied by reference TRBV5-1 and TRBJ1-3, is KAGVTQTPRYLIKTRGQQVTLSCSPISGHRSVSWYQQTPGQGLQFLFEYFSETQRNKGNFPGRFSGRQFSNSRSEMNVSTLELGDSALYLCASSLPRSPGNTIYFGEGSWLTVV.

V usage is TRBV24-1 and J usage is TRBJ1-4; 7 positions match TRBD1. The V segment lost 3 bases and the J segment 7 bases; nucleotides outside the gene matches: 4. There are 14 residues in the CDR3. Germline-derived CDR1 and CDR2 are KGHDR and SFDVKD. This chain's CDR3 is CATSDGTATEKLFF. In DNA, the CDR3 is TGTGCCACCAGTGATGGGACAGCCACTGAAAAACTGTTTTTT.

This chain uses TRBV4-1 with TRBJ1-5; the D gene is possibly TRBD1 (5 bases). Trimming took off 5 bases at V and 1 base at J, with 12 bases between the two ends. The CDR3 sequence is 15 residues long. Per the germline V gene, CDR1 is MGHRA and CDR2 is YSYEKL. CDR3 loop: CASSGWGDSNQPQHF. For the CDR3, the DNA is TGCGCCAGCAGCGGGTGGGGGGACAGCAATCAGCCCCAGCATTTT.

This clone was picked up a small number of times. CDR3 nucleotide sequence: TGTGCCAGCACCCCCGCGGGAGGGTTCTTATACGAGCAGTACTTC. This encodes CASTPAGGFLYEQYF. The rearrangement uses TRBV25-1 and TRBJ2-7; 9 nucleotides agree with TRBD2. With 7 bases clipped from V and 4 bases from J, the junction kept 11 bases outside the gene matches. Germline values: CDR1 MGHDK, CDR2 SYGVNS. This CDR3 spans 15 amino acids.

The J gene is TRBJ1-2, the V gene TRBV12-3 or TRBV12-4; D might be TRBD1 (5 bases). V dropped 3 bases and J dropped 4 bases, with 9 bases sitting between them. The CDR3 extends over 13 amino acids. The CDR3 reads CASSLEGFYGYTF. CDR3 bases: TGTGCCAGCAGTTTGGAGGGGTTCTATGGCTACACCTTC.

V and J are TRBV9 and TRBJ2-7, with TRBD2 identical over 10 bases. Germline trimming cut 4 bases from V and 6 bases from J; bases unmatched to any gene: 10. CDR3 size: 15 residues. Germline V gives CDR1 SGDLS, CDR2 YYNGEE. CDR3 sequence reads: CASSKGASGSFEQYF. The CDR3 coding sequence is TGTGCCAGCAGCAAGGGGGCTAGCGGGAGTTTCGAGCAGTACTTC.

This clone was counted a few times. Other DNA variants within this sample encode the same CDR3. V usage is TRBV6-4 and J usage is TRBJ2-3, with 16 positions matching TRBD2. The CDR3 has 17 residues. Germline V gene sequence: CDR1 MRHNA, CDR2 SNTAGT. Trimming at V came to 0 bases and at J to 4 bases, leaving 1 base not matched to a gene. The CDR3 nucleotides read TGTGCCAGCAGTGACTCAGGGACTAGCGGGGGGGCAGATACGCAGTATTTT. Its translation: CASSDSGTSGGADTQYF.

The genes are TRBV21-1 and TRBJ1-1; TRBD1 was called by the table and not checked on the DNA. TRBV21-1 is labeled a pseudogene. CDR3 size: 15 residues. The CDR3 region is CASSKSLTENTEAFF. The CDR3 DNA reads TGTGCCAGCAGCAAGTCATTAACAGAGAACACTGAAGCTTTCTTT.

J is TRBJ2-3 and V is TRBV10-3; tentative D call: TRBD1 (5 bases). Per the germline V gene, CDR1 is ENHRY and CDR2 is SYGVKD. V lost 7 bases, J lost 6 bases, and 14 bases lay in between. CDR3 size: 13 residues. DNA of the CDR3: TGTGCCATCACCCGACAGACGATGGATACGCAGTATTTT. Translating it yields CAITRQTMDTQYF.

The rearrangement uses TRBV12-5 and TRBJ2-7; 7 nucleotides match TRBD1. The CDR3 runs 16 residues. Germline trimming cut 5 bases from V and 7 bases from J; bases unmatched to any gene: 17. Germline V lookup: CDR1 LGHNT, CDR2 FRNRAP. CDR3 amino acids: CASGLPGQTPIWEQYF. CDR3 nucleotides: TGTGCTAGTGGTCTCCCGGGACAGACCCCCATTTGGGAGCAGTACTTC.

The chain uses TRBV30 and TRBJ2-2, with 7 bases lining up with TRBD1. V trimming: 7 bases; J trimming: 0 bases; junction bases outside the gene matches: 2. Looked up from germline, CDR1 is GTSNPN and CDR2 is SVGIG (reference sequence). This CDR3 spans 13 amino acids. The CDR3 is CASGTANTGELFF. The CDR3, as DNA: TGTGCCTCCGGGACAGCGAACACCGGGGAGCTGTTTTTT.

The chain couples TRBV10-3 to TRBJ2-2; TRBD1 matches 9 bases. The CDR3 runs 15 residues. The V gene's germline CDR1 is ENHRY and CDR2 SYGVKD. V lost 8 bases and J lost 1; bases outside the gene matches: 5. CDR3 amino acids: CAIQGGQGNTGELFF. The CDR3 DNA sequence: TGTGCCATCCAGGGGGGACAGGGGAACACCGGGGAGCTGTTTTTT.

The CDR3 here is CASSQEEVGFLYYGYTF. The CDR3 DNA is TGCGCCAGCAGCCAGGAGGAAGTGGGGTTCCTCTACTATGGCTACACCTTC. J is TRBJ1-2 and V is TRBV4-1; the D is unclear. Deletions cut 3 bases from V and 3 bases from J, with 20 bases between. CDR3 length equals 17 residues. Germline lookup yields CDR1 MGHRA and CDR2 YSYEKL.

This chain connects TRBV28 to TRBJ1-6, with TRBD1 identical over 7 bases. Trimming cost V 6 bases and J 9 bases; bases outside gene matches: 8. The CDR3 covers 14 residues. Germline CDR1 is MDHEN and CDR2 is SYDVKM. In DNA form, the CDR3 reads TGTGCCAGCAGAGCACCAGGGACAGCTTCACCCCTCCACTTT. It is translated as CASRAPGTASPLHF. The variable domain in full, completed from reference TRBV28 and TRBJ1-6, reads DVKVTQSSRYLVKRTGEKVFLECVQDMDHENMFWYRQDPGLGLRLIYFSYDVKMKEKGDIPEGYSVSREKKERFSLILESASTNQTSMYLCASRAPGTASPLHFGNGTRLTVT.

The sample holds one count of this clone. The CDR3 protein is CASRPGTLDTQYF. The CDR3 nucleotides are TGCGCCAGCAGACCCGGGACTTTAGATACGCAGTATTTT. The gene calls are TRBV5-1 and TRBJ2-3; tentative D call: TRBD2 (6 bases). Germline V gene lookup returns CDR1 SGHRS and CDR2 YFSETQ. This CDR3 contains 13 residues. The ends were cut back, 5 bases at V and 5 bases at J, with 12 bases in the middle. Combining the CDR3 with reference TRBV5-1 and TRBJ2-3 gives the whole variable domain KAGVTQTPRYLIKTRGQQVTLSCSPISGHRSVSWYQQTPGQGLQFLFEYFSETQRNKGNFPGRFSGRQFSNSRSEMNVSTLELGDSALYLCASRPGTLDTQYFGPGTRLTVL.

The rearrangement joins TRBV3-1 (or the pseudogene TRBV3-2) to TRBJ2-1; 7 positions match TRBD2. CDR1 LGHDT and CDR2 YNNKEL come from the germline V gene (reference sequence). V lost 4 bases and J lost 6; bases outside the gene matches: 9. The CDR3 has 15 residues. Here the CDR3 DNA reads TGTGCCAGCAGCCCCTGGGGGGAGGGATTCAATGAGCAGTTCTTC. This sequence encodes CASSPWGEGFNEQFF.

The chain has TRBV13 and TRBJ2-1, with D unclear. CDR3 length: 12 residues. Per the germline V gene, CDR1 is PRHDT and CDR2 is FYEKMQ (reference sequence). The V gene lost 5 bases and the J gene lost 7 bases, with 9 bases spanning the gap. CDR3 nucleotides: TGTGCCAGCAGCCCCCCCGGGAATGAGCAGTTCTTC. This encodes CASSPPGNEQFF.

The chain couples TRBV6-2 or TRBV6-3 to TRBJ1-1; D perhaps matches TRBD1 (5 bases). Per the germline V gene, CDR1 is MNHEY and CDR2 is SVGEGT. The CDR3 has 15 residues. V was pared by 6 bases and J by 2 bases, with 16 bases between. In DNA, the CDR3 is TGTGCCAGCAGCCCCTTGGGCAGGGATAACACTGAAGCTTTCTTT. This sequence encodes CASSPLGRDNTEAFF.

This chain links TRBV7-2 with TRBJ2-1; 9 positions match TRBD2. CDR3 length: 15 amino acids. Unmatched junction bases numbered 10, after V lost 5 bases and J lost 8 bases. The germline V gene has CDR1 SGHTA and CDR2 FQGNSA. CDR3 sequence reads: CASSAGGGGWYEQFF. The CDR3 DNA is TGTGCCAGCAGCGCAGGCGGGGGGGGTTGGTATGAGCAGTTCTTC.

The CDR3, as DNA: TGTGCCAGCAGGACTGACAGAGCCTCCTACGAGCAGTACTTC. The encoded protein is CASRTDRASYEQYF. This chain joins TRBV4-2 and TRBJ2-7; D possibly corresponds to TRBD1 (5 bases). V was cut by 6 bases and J by 0 bases, with 12 bases left in between. The CDR3 consists of 14 residues. Looked up from germline, CDR1 is LGHNA and CDR2 is YNFKEQ.

The rearrangement uses TRBV5-1 and TRBJ2-2; perhaps TRBD2 as D (6 bases). The germline V gene has CDR1 SGHRS and CDR2 YFSETQ. The CDR3 has 15 residues. Deletions cut 2 bases from V and 0 bases from J, with 8 bases between. The CDR3 protein is CASSFGGSNTGELFF. Written as DNA, the CDR3 is TGCGCCAGCAGCTTCGGGGGTTCGAACACCGGGGAGCTGTTTTTT.

This clone turned up a few times. The chain links TRBV7-8 to TRBJ2-7; TRBD2 might be the D (6 bases). The germline CDR1 and CDR2 sequences are SGHVS and FQNEAQ. Trimming took off 1 base at V and 5 bases at J, with 9 bases between the two ends. The CDR3 sequence is 13 residues long. The CDR3 reads CASSLEGGDEQYF. DNA of the CDR3: TGTGCCAGCAGCTTAGAGGGCGGGGACGAGCAGTACTTC.

The J gene is TRBJ2-7, the V gene TRBV4-2, with TRBD2 as a possible D gene (5 bases). Deletions cut 0 bases from V and 3 bases from J, with 12 bases between. CDR1 LGHNA and CDR2 YNFKEQ come from the germline V gene. The CDR3 is 15 amino acids. The CDR3 sequence is CASSQERAANYEQYF. The CDR3 DNA is TGTGCCAGCAGCCAAGAGCGGGCGGCTAACTACGAGCAGTACTTC.

The CDR3 loop reads CATSRDRREDIQYF. The CDR3 DNA reads as TGTGCCACCAGCAGAGATCGTCGGGAGGACATTCAGTACTTC. The chain uses TRBV15 and TRBJ2-4; 7 bases align to TRBD2. V was clipped by 0 bases and J by 8 bases; unmatched bases: 4. There are 14 residues in the CDR3. Germline V gives CDR1 LNHNV, CDR2 YYDKDF (reference sequence).